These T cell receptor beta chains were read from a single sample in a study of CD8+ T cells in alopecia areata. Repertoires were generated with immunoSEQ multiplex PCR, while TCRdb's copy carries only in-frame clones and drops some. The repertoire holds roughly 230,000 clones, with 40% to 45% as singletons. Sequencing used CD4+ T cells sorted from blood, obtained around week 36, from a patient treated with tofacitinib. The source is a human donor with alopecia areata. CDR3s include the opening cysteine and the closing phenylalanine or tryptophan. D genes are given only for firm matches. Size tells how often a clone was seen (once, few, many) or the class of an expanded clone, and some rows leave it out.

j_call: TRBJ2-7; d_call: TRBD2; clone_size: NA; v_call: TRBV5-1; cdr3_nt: TGCGCCAGCAGCTTGGAACTAGCGGGATACTACGAGCAGTACTTC; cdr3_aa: CASSLELAGYYEQYF
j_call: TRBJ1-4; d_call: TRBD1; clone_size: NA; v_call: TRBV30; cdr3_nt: TGTGCCTGGAGTGTAAGGGGGCTGGTACGGGAAAAACTGTTTTTT; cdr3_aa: CAWSVRGLVREKLFF
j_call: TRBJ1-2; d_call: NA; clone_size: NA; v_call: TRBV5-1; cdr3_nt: TGCGCCAGCAGCGAAACGGGGGTGCTGAATGGCTACACCTTC; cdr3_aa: CASSETGVLNGYTF
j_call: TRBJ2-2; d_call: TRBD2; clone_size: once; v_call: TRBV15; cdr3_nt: TGTGCCACCAGCAGAGAGAATAGCGGGAGGCCCGGGGAGCTGTTTTTT; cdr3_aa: CATSRENSGRPGELFF
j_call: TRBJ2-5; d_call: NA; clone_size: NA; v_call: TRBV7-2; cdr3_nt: TGTGCCAGCAGCTTAGTCAGGGAAGAGACCCAGTACTTC; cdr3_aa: CASSLVREETQYF
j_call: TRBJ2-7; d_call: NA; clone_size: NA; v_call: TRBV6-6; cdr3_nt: TGTGCCAGCAGTTACTCAAGGAGAGAGCAGTACTTC; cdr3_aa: CASSYSRREQYF
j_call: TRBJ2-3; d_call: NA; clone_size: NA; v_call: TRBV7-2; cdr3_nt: TGTGCCAGCAGCGGGCAGGGCTTGAGAGATACGCAGTATTTT; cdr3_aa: CASSGQGLRDTQYF
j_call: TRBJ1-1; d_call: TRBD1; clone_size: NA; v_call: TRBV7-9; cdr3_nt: TGTGCCAGCAGCTCCCGACAGGGGGGCACTGAAGCTTTCTTT; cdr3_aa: CASSSRQGGTEAFF
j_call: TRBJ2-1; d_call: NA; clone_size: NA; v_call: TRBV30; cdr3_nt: TGTGCCTGGAGGGACGCAGGGTCCTACAATGAGCAGTTCTTC; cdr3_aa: CAWRDAGSYNEQFF
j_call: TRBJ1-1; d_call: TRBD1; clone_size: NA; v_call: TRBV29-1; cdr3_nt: TGCAGCGTCCTAAGGGGGCTTGAAGCTTTCTTT; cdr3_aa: CSVLRGLEAFF
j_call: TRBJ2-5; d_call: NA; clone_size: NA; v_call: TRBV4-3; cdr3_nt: TGCGCCAGCAGCCAAGGCTTAGAGACCCAGTACTTC; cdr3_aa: CASSQGLETQYF
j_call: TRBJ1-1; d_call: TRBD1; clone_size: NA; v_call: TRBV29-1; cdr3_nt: TGCAGCGTTGAAAAGGGACAGGGCACTGAAGCTTTCTTT; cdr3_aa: CSVEKGQGTEAFF
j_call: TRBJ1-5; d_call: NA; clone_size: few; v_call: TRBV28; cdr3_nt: TGTGCCAGCAGTATGAGGGGAGGAGGAGGCAATCAGCCCCAGCATTTT; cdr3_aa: CASSMRGGGGNQPQHF
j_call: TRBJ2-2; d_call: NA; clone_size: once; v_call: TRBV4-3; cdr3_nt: TGCGCCAGCAGCCAAGATCGCGTAGCCGGGGAGCTGTTTTTT; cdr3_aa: CASSQDRVAGELFF
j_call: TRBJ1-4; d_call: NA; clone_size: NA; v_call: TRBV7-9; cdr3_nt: TGTGCCAGCAGCCTAGGGGATCACCCTAATGAAAAACTGTTTTTT; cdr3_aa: CASSLGDHPNEKLFF
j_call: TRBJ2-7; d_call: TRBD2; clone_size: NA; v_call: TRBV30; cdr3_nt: TGTGCCTGGAGCACTAGCGGGAGGGCAACTCAGTACTTC; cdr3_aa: CAWSTSGRATQYF
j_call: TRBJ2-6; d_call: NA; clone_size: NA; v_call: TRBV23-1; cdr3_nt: TGCGCCAGCAGTCAATCGGGGGTTACTGGGGCCAACGTCCTGACTTTC; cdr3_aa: CASSQSGVTGANVLTF
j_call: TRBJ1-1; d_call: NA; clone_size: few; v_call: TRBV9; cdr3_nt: TGTGCCAGCAGCGACCCCGGCACTGAAGCTTTCTTT; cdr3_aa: CASSDPGTEAFF
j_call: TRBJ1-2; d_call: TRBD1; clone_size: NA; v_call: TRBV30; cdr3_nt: TGTGCCTGGAAAAAGGACAGGGAGGGCGGCTACACCTTC; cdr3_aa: CAWKKDREGGYTF
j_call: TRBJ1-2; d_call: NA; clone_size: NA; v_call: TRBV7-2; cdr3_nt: TGTGCCAGCAGCGCGGCGATCAACTATGGCTACACCTTC; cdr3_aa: CASSAAINYGYTF
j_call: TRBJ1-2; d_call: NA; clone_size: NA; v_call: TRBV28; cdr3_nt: TGTGCCAGCAGTTTACCCCGGGATGGCTACACCTTC; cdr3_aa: CASSLPRDGYTF
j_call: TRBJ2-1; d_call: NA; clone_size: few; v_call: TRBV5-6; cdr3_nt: TGTGCCAGCAGCTTGGGGGTAGCTGGTGAGCAGTTCTTC; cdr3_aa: CASSLGVAGEQFF
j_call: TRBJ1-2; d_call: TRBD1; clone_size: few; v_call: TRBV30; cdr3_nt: TGTGCCTGGAGTGTAAGGCCCCGGACAGGGGGTCACTACACCTTC; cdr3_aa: CAWSVRPRTGGHYTF
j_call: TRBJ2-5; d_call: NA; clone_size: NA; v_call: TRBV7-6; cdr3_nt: TGTGCCAGCAGCTTTCTGGAGCAAGAGACCCAGTACTTC; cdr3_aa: CASSFLEQETQYF
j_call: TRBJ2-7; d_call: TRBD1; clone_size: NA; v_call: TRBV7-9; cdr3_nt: TGTGCCAGCAGCTTACAGGGGGCCTCCTACGAGCAGTACTTC; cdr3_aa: CASSLQGASYEQYF
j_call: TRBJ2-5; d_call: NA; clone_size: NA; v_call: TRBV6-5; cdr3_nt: TGTGCCAGCACCGCGGACAGTACAAGAGTGGCCCAGTACTTC; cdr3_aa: CASTADSTRVAQYF
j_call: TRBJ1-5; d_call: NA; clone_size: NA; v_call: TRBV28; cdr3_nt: TGTGCCAGCAGTGCCAACAGGGCCCAGGGGTCGGGTAGCAATCAGCCCCAGCATTTT; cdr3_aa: CASSANRAQGSGSNQPQHF
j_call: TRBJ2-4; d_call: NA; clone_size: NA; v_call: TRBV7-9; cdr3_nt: TGTGCCAGCAGCTTTGGTGACATTCAGTACTTC; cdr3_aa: CASSFGDIQYF
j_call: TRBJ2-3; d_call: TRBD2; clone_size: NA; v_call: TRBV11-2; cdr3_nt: TGTGCCAGCAGCCGGCGGGGGGTCGGGACAGATACGCAGTATTTT; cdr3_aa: CASSRRGVGTDTQYF
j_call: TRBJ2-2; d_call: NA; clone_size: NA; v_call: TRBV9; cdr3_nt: TGTGCCAGCAGCGTAGCTCTCAGCTACACCGGGGAGCTGTTTTTT; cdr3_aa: CASSVALSYTGELFF
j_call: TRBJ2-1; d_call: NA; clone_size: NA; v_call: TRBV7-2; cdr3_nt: TGTGCCAGCAGAATGGCAGTGAGTGAGCAGTTCTTC; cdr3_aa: CASRMAVSEQFF
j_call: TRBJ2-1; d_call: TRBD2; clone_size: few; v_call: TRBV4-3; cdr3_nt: TGCGCCAGCAGCCAAGATCGAAACGGGAGGTCCTACAATGAGCAGTTCTTC; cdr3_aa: CASSQDRNGRSYNEQFF
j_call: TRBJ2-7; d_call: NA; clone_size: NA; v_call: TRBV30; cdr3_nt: TGTGCCTGGAGTCAAACCTACGAGCAGTACTTC; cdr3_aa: CAWSQTYEQYF
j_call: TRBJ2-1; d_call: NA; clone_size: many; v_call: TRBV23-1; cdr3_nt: TGCGCCAGCAGTCAGAATGAGCAGTTCTTC; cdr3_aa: CASSQNEQFF
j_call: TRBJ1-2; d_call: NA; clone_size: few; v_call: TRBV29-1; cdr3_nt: TGCAGCTCCCACGGGGTTAGTGGCTACACCTTC; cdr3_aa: CSSHGVSGYTF
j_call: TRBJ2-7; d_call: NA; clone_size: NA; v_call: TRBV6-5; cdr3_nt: TGTGCCAGCAGTTATATGGACAAAGCCTGGGAGCAGTACTTC; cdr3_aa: CASSYMDKAWEQYF
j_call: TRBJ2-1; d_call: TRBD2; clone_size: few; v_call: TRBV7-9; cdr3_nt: TGTGCCAGCAGCTTAGCTAGCGGGAAAGCCTACAATGAGCAGTTCTTC; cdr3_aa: CASSLASGKAYNEQFF
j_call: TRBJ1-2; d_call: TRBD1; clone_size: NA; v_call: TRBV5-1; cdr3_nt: TGCGCCAGCAGCTCCACACCGACAGGGCTCGGCTATGGCTACACCTTC; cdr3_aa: CASSSTPTGLGYGYTF
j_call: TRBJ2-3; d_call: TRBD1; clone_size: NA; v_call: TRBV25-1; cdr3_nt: TGTGCCAGCAGTGCTCGGACAGGGCAAACGCAGTATTTT; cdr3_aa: CASSARTGQTQYF
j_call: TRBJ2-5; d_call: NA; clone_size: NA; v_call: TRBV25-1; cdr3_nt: TGTGCCAGCAGTGAAGACGGGAACCAAGAGACCCAGTACTTC; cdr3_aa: CASSEDGNQETQYF
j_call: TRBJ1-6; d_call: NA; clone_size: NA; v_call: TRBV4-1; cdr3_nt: TGCGCCAGCAGCCTCGGGACCTATAATTCACCCCTCCACTTT; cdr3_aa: CASSLGTYNSPLHF
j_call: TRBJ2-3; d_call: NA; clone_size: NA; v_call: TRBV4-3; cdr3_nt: TGCGCCAGCAGCCAAGATCCGCCTCCCTCAGATACGCAGTATTTT; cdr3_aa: CASSQDPPPSDTQYF
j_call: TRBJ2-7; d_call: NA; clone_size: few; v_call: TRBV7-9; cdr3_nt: TGTGCCAGCAGCGGCGTTAGGAGGGCGGGGGAGCAGTACTTC; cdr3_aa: CASSGVRRAGEQYF
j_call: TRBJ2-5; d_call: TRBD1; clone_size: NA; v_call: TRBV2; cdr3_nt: TGTGCCAGCAGGCCTGACAGGGAGAGGGAGACCCAGTACTTC; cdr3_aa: CASRPDRERETQYF
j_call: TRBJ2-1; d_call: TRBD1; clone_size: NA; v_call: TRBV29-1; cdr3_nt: TGCAGCGGGGACAGACAATACAATGAGCAGTTCTTC; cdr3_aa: CSGDRQYNEQFF
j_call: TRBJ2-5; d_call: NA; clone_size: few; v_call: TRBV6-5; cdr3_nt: TGTGCCAGCAGTATCTACATGGGTCAGGGAGAGACCCAGTACTTC; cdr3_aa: CASSIYMGQGETQYF
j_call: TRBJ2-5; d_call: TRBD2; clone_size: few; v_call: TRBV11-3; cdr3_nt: TGTGCCAGCAGCAGCAGGACGGGAGGGCCGGGAGAGACCCAGTACTTC; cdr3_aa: CASSSRTGGPGETQYF
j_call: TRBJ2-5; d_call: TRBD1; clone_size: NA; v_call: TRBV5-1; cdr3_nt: TGCGCCAGCAGCGTTTCCGGGACAGGGGAAGAGACCCAGTACTTC; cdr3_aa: CASSVSGTGEETQYF
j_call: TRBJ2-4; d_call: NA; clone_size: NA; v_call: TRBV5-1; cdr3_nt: TGCGCCAGCAGCTTCTCTCGGGACCCGGGAAACATTCAGTACTTC; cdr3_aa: CASSFSRDPGNIQYF
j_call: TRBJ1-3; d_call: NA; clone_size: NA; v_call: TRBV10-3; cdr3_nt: TGTGCCATCAGCGGGCAGGGGGGAAACACCATATATTTT; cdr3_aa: CAISGQGGNTIYF
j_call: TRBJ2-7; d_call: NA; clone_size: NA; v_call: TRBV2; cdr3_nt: TGTGCCAGCAGTGAGATCAGGGGTAGCGCGAACGAGCAGTACTTC; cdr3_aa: CASSEIRGSANEQYF
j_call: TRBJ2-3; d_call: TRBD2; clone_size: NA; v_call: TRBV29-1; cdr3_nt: TGCAGCGAAAGCGGGAGGGCCGGAGATACGCAGTATTTT; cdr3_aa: CSESGRAGDTQYF
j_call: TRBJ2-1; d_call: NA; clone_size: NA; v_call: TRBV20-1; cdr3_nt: TGCAGTGCTCTCGGTGCTGAGCAGTTCTTC; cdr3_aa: CSALGAEQFF
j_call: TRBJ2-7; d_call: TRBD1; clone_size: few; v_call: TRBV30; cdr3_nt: TGTGCCTGGAGCGGGACAGGGGGCTACGAGCAGTACTTC; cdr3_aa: CAWSGTGGYEQYF